This is a list of T cell receptor beta chains from one sample in a study of T cells in localized non-small cell lung cancer. Some clones are missing from TCRdb's copy, which holds only in-frame ones; the method was immunoSEQ multiplex PCR. Of about 92,000 clones detected, about nine tenths appear once; the ten largest clones hold over 3.5%. The specimen comprised PBMCs, sampled before any cancer treatment. Receptors originate from a woman aged 40-69 years with stage II squamous cell lung carcinoma. CDR3s include the opening cysteine and the closing phenylalanine or tryptophan.

12,TRBJ1-3,TRBV6-5,CAIRGQKNTIYF
13,TRBJ2-2,TRBV14,CASSPLRHRELFF
13,TRBJ1-5,TRBV15,CATSRGVGQPQHF
14,TRBJ1-1,TRBV6-6,CASSSQGRATEAFF
13,TRBJ2-2,TRBV19,CASTVQGNGELFF
15,TRBJ1-1,TRBV5-1,CASSFSGGLNTEAFF
18,TRBJ2-4,TRBV19,CASGALPSATLAKNIQYF
16,TRBJ1-5,TRBV11-2,CASSPEGQGGNQPQHF
14,TRBJ1-2,TRBV7-9,CASSPPGLVYGYTF
13,TRBJ1-5,TRBV9,CASSVANDQPQHF
16,TRBJ2-7,TRBV5-8,CASSMGGRDRDYEQYF
15,TRBJ2-7,TRBV15,CATSADGTGVYEQYF
15,TRBJ2-1,TRBV27,CASRSPDLRGNEQFF
13,TRBJ2-3,TRBV10-2,CASGTGSTDTQYF
15,TRBJ2-3,TRBV30,CAWSVGLAVTDTQYF
18,TRBJ1-6,TRBV28,CATQDRGRLSSYNSPLHF
14,TRBJ1-6,TRBV6-6,CATLRDPGGSPLHF
15,TRBJ2-7,TRBV6-5,CASSYLGGGRYEQYF
17,TRBJ2-3,TRBV4-2,CASSHRLAGMGSDTQYF
13,TRBJ1-2,TRBV5-6,CASSGGFNYGYTF
13,TRBJ2-5,TRBV7-7,CASSRRTGETQYF
15,TRBJ2-5,TRBV5-6,CASSIPRLGQETQYF
14,TRBJ1-5,TRBV28,CASYPAHLGQPQHF
15,TRBJ1-2,TRBV9,CASSPRDSSNYGYTF
13,TRBJ2-7,TRBV7-9,CASSLSDQGEQYF
14,TRBJ2-7,TRBV27,CASSLSSASYEQYF
16,TRBJ2-3,TRBV10-3,CAISERGGFSTDTQYF
17,TRBJ2-3,TRBV5-4,CASSTERTSGSKDTQYF
15,TRBJ1-5,TRBV5-1,CASSPGWGVGQPQHF
14,TRBJ1-1,TRBV11-2,CASSSVARGTEAFF
14,TRBJ1-2,TRBV7-9,CASSSSGGREGYTF
15,TRBJ2-2,TRBV5-1,CASSQERSLAGELFF
19,TRBJ1-5,TRBV6-1,CASSESAPGQTGGNQPQHF
17,TRBJ2-1,TRBV5-4,CASSSPFSGGSYNEQFF
14,TRBJ2-5,TRBV27,CASSPGTSGRTQYF
14,TRBJ2-1,TRBV30,CAWRASGRGGEQFF
15,TRBJ2-1,TRBV13,CASSPGTSGSNEQFF
15,TRBJ1-1,TRBV10-3,CAISESRGPSEDAFF
13,TRBJ1-5,TRBV5-1,CASSPDWNQPQHF
15,TRBJ1-5,TRBV19,CASTSLALSNQPQHF
14,TRBJ2-7,TRBV7-8,CASSPAGASYEQYF
14,TRBJ2-1,TRBV11-3,CASSLDPGRNEQFF
13,TRBJ1-5,TRBV29-1,CSVEGGRGGPQHF
12,TRBJ2-1,TRBV7-9,CASTLPNNEQFF
9,TRBJ1-2,TRBV20-1,CSARAGYTF